This T cell receptor (beta chain) appears in the sequencing data of a study of blood T cell repertoires in COVID-19. Source study methods: Amplified reference gene primers provided the basis for estimating nucleated cell counts. Some clones are missing from TCRdb's copy, which holds only in-frame ones; the method was immunoSEQ multiplex PCR. From that table come the V and J calls and clone size; the DNA was used to work out D and trimming. This table has about 310,000 clones, 70% to 90% appearing once. The CDR3 contains 13 residues. The germline gives CDR1 KGHSH, CDR2 LQKENI. J lost 4 bases, V lost 4 bases, and 3 bases had no gene match.

The TCR originated in a man aged 30-40 years who had recovered from COVID-19. Material: PBMCs or T cells enriched from blood (not recorded which). This chain joins TRBV18 and TRBJ1-1; 7 positions match TRBD1. CDR3 in DNA: TGTGCCAGCTCACGACAGGGTAGCACTGAAGCTTTCTTT. Translation gives CASSRQGSTEAFF.